These 24 T cell receptor beta chains share one sample of origin, sequenced in a study of identical twins. In TCRdb, the 5' RACE reads were re-called with MiXCR into one record per CDR3 protein. The data hold 1.5 million to 2 million distinct CDR3 sequences, with around 33% observed a single time. Material: cord blood. The source of these receptors is a newborn girl in good health.

This chain links TRBV18 with TRBJ2-1, with 10 bases fitting TRBD2. Germline values: CDR1 KGHSH, CDR2 LQKENI. The CDR3 has 16 residues. V shed 2 bases, J shed 5 bases, and the junction held 6 bases outside the gene matches. CDR3 coding DNA: TGTGCCAGCTCACCAAGTCGACTAGCGGGCGACAATGAGCAGTTCTTC. Amino acids: CASSPSRLAGDNEQFF.

This chain joins TRBV28 and TRBJ1-6, with 7 nucleotides matching TRBD1. CDR3 size: 16 residues. The trim removed 5 bases at V and 0 bases at J, leaving 4 bases unmatched. The germline CDR1 and CDR2 sequences are MDHEN and SYDVKM. Here the CDR3 reads CASSDRASSYNSPLHF. CDR3 in DNA: TGTGCCAGCAGTGACAGGGCCAGCTCCTATAATTCACCCCTCCACTTT.

The chain carries TRBV4-1 and TRBJ2-1; 7 bases match TRBD2. CDR3 length: 16 amino acids. J gave up 7 bases and V 4 bases, and 13 bases lay outside the gene matches. Germline CDR1 reads MGHRA; CDR2 reads YSYEKL. The CDR3 sequence is CASSPLPGLPGNEQFF. The CDR3 coding sequence is TGCGCCAGCAGCCCATTACCGGGACTACCTGGAAATGAGCAGTTCTTC.

J is TRBJ2-5 and V is TRBV28; 9 nucleotides align to TRBD2. Germline CDR1 and CDR2: MDHEN and SYDVKM. Losses at the gene ends were 11 bases for V and 11 bases for J; bases not matched to a gene: 15. This CDR3 has 13 residues. Written as DNA, the CDR3 is TGTGCCGGAACCGGGACTAGCAGCAATGAGCAGTACTTC. Encoded protein: CAGTGTSSNEQYF. Combining the CDR3 with reference TRBV28 and TRBJ2-5 gives the whole variable domain DVKVTQSSRYLVKRTGEKVFLECVQDMDHENMFWYRQDPGLGLRLIYFSYDVKMKEKGDIPEGYSVSREKKERFSLILESASTNQTSMYLCAGTGTSSNEQYFGPGTRLLVL.

V usage is TRBV5-1 and J usage is TRBJ2-5, with D uncertain. The CDR3 has 15 residues. CDR1 is SGHRS, CDR2 YFSETQ, per germline. Trimming removed 0 bases at V and 2 bases at J, with 11 bases between. CDR3 amino acids: CASSLEGNFQETQYF. The CDR3 nucleotides are TGCGCCAGCAGCTTGGAGGGAAACTTTCAAGAGACCCAGTACTTC.

This clonotype appeared a few times. The chain joins TRBV11-2 to TRBJ1-2; no reliable D call. Germline CDR1 reads SGHAT; CDR2 reads FQNNGV. The CDR3 has 16 amino acids. V lost 1 base and J 1 base, leaving 13 bases between the germline ends. In DNA, the CDR3 is TGTGCCAGCAGCTTAGGGTACAGTACCTTTAACTATGGCTACACCTTC. It yields the protein CASSLGYSTFNYGYTF.

The chain employs TRBV2 and TRBJ2-7; 8 bases agree with TRBD2. The CDR3 has 15 amino acids. Germline CDR1 and CDR2: SNHLY and FYNNEI. Losses at the gene ends were 3 bases for V and 5 bases for J; bases not matched to a gene: 9. The CDR3 loop reads CASSESLAGSNEQYF. CDR3 nucleotide sequence: TGTGCCAGCAGTGAGTCCTTAGCGGGATCGAACGAGCAGTACTTC.

This clonotype occurred a few times. The rearrangement uses TRBV5-6 and TRBJ2-7; D may be TRBD2 (6 bases). The V gene's germline CDR1 is SGHDT and CDR2 YYEEEE. Trimming took off 5 bases at V and 3 bases at J, with 15 bases between the two ends. This CDR3 region has 14 residues. The CDR3 is CASRNLRGLYEQYF. The CDR3 DNA sequence: TGTGCCAGCAGGAACCTGAGGGGACTCTACGAGCAGTACTTC.

The gene calls are TRBV11-3 and TRBJ2-1, with TRBD2 matching 7 bases. The junction had 12 bases not matched to a gene; V was cut back by 5 bases and J by 8 bases. The CDR3 runs 15 residues. The germline V gene encodes CDR1 SGHNT and CDR2 YENEEA. CDR3: CASSLRTSRPDEQFF. For the CDR3, the DNA is TGTGCCAGCAGCCTCCGGACTAGTCGGCCAGATGAGCAGTTCTTC.

The gene calls are TRBV14 and TRBJ2-1, with D perhaps TRBD2 (6 bases). The CDR3 length is 15 residues. The ends were cut back, 4 bases at V and 2 bases at J, with 12 bases in the middle. Germline assignment: CDR1 SGHDN and CDR2 FVKESK. The DNA for the CDR3 is TGTGCCAGCAGCCGGCCGGGGGAAACCTACAATGAGCAGTTCTTC. Translating gives CASSRPGETYNEQFF.

This clonotype turned up a few times. The V gene is TRBV4-2, the J gene TRBJ1-1; D gene unclear. This CDR3 is 15 amino acids long. V shed 0 bases and J shed 5 bases, with 13 bases lying between them. Looked up from germline, CDR1 is LGHNA and CDR2 is YNFKEQ. The DNA of the CDR3 is TGTGCCAGCAGCCAAGACCGCACCCTCCAAACTGAAGCTTTCTTT. Residues: CASSQDRTLQTEAFF.

The V gene is TRBV9, the J gene TRBJ2-3; tentative D call: TRBD2 (6 bases). Germline CDR1 is SGDLS and CDR2 is YYNGEE. The CDR3 is made up of 15 amino acids. The germline V and J ends were trimmed by 0 bases and 2 bases, with 10 bases remaining between them. CDR3 nucleotides: TGTGCCAGCAGCGTAGACGGGGGTCTCACAGATACGCAGTATTTT. Amino acids: CASSVDGGLTDTQYF.

CDR3 DNA sequence: TGCAGTGCCGCACTAGCGGGAGGCACAGATACGCAGTATTTT. Residues: CSAALAGGTDTQYF. The chain couples TRBV20-1 to TRBJ2-3, with 11 bases lining up with TRBD2. V lost 6 bases, J lost 1 base, and 3 bases stayed unmatched. The CDR3 totals 14 residues. Germline V lookup: CDR1 DFQATT, CDR2 SNEGSKA (reference sequence).

V and J are TRBV5-1 and TRBJ1-1, with D uncertain. Trimming removed 4 bases from V and 5 bases from J, with 15 bases in between. The germline V gene has CDR1 SGHRS and CDR2 YFSETQ. The CDR3 covers 14 residues. The CDR3 protein is CASSTGRVETEAFF. The CDR3 bases are TGCGCCAGCAGCACGGGGAGGGTGGAAACTGAAGCTTTCTTT.

This rearrangement joins TRBV7-6 to TRBJ1-1; tentative D call: TRBD1 (5 bases). The CDR3 totals 15 residues. Germline V gives CDR1 SGHVS, CDR2 FNYEAQ. Trimming stripped 5 bases from V and 5 bases from J, with 18 bases between. The CDR3 coding sequence is TGTGCCAGCAGCCCGAACAGGAAGGCGGGGACTGAAGCTTTCTTT. Translating it yields CASSPNRKAGTEAFF.

This clonotype was observed a handful of times. The chain links TRBV20-1 to TRBJ1-1; D is ambiguous. The germline V gene has CDR1 DFQATT and CDR2 SNEGSKA (reference sequence). V lost 0 bases to trimming and J lost 3 bases, with 8 bases between them. The CDR3 contains 13 residues. In nucleotides, the CDR3 is TGCAGTGCTAGAGATATTGGGGACACTGAAGCTTTCTTT. It translates to CSARDIGDTEAFF.

The chain combines TRBV5-1 with TRBJ2-1; possible D gene TRBD2, 6 bases. The CDR3 runs 14 residues. Germline loops: CDR1 SGHRS, CDR2 YFSETQ. Trimming removed 4 bases at V and 10 bases at J, with 18 bases between. CDR3 in DNA: TGCGCCAGCAGCATTCTTAATCAGGGAGGCGAGCAGTTCTTC. Its protein product is CASSILNQGGEQFF. Based on the CDR3 plus reference TRBV5-1 and TRBJ2-1, the full variable domain is KAGVTQTPRYLIKTRGQQVTLSCSPISGHRSVSWYQQTPGQGLQFLFEYFSETQRNKGNFPGRFSGRQFSNSRSEMNVSTLELGDSALYLCASSILNQGGEQFFGPGTRLTVL.

The gene calls are TRBV4-2 and TRBJ2-4; maybe TRBD2 (6 bases). The CDR3 is made up of 19 amino acids. The germline V gene has CDR1 LGHNA and CDR2 YNFKEQ. The V end lost 1 base, the J end lost 2 bases, and 21 bases lay between the germline ends. DNA for the CDR3: TGTGCCAGCAGCCAAGCGTTCTCTGCGGGATGGGAAACCAAAAACATTCAGTACTTC. It encodes CASSQAFSAGWETKNIQYF.

This rearrangement joins TRBV5-5 to TRBJ1-4, with D possibly TRBD1 on 5 matching bases. The CDR3 is 15 amino acids. CDR1 SGHKS and CDR2 YYEKEE come from the germline V gene (reference sequence). V lost 1 base and J lost 7, with 14 bases in between. The CDR3 loop reads CASSLTGRASEKLFF. The DNA for the CDR3 is TGTGCCAGCAGCTTGACGGGCAGGGCTAGTGAAAAACTGTTTTTT.

This clonotype was seen once. CDR3 protein: CASTIGAYTDTQYF. CDR3 DNA sequence: TGTGCCAGCACCATCGGGGCCTACACAGATACGCAGTATTTT. The chain has TRBV6-2 or TRBV6-3 and TRBJ2-3; D is perhaps TRBD1 or TRBD2 (5 bases each). The CDR3 contains 14 residues. Germline CDR1 and CDR2: MNHEY and SVGEGT. V dropped 7 bases and J dropped 2 bases, with 13 bases sitting between them.

This clonotype was picked up a small number of times. V is TRBV20-1 and J is TRBJ1-6, with TRBD1 as a possible D gene (5 bases). The V end was cut by 5 bases, the J end by 4 bases, with 9 bases between. The CDR3 is made up of 13 amino acids. Germline V gives CDR1 DFQATT, CDR2 SNEGSKA (reference sequence). CDR3 coding DNA: TGCAGTGCTGCGGACACATATAATTCACCCCTCCACTTT. This translates into CSAADTYNSPLHF.

The chain recombines TRBV7-8 with TRBJ2-5, with D perhaps TRBD2 (6 bases). The CDR3 extends over 15 amino acids. Germline lookup yields CDR1 SGHVS and CDR2 FQNEAQ. Trimming removed 3 bases from V and 4 bases from J, with 15 bases in between. The CDR3 coding sequence is TGTGCCAGCAGCTTGCGGGAACTTTTTTTAGAGACCCAGTACTTC. It yields the protein CASSLRELFLETQYF.

The chain carries TRBV4-1 and TRBJ2-3; either TRBD1 or TRBD2 may supply D (5 bases each). The V gene's germline CDR1 is MGHRA and CDR2 YSYEKL. V gave up 2 bases and J gave up 6 bases, with 15 bases separating them. CDR3 length: 15 amino acids. The CDR3 region has the DNA TGCGCCAGCAGCCAACCTCCGGGGCCTCCCGATACGCAGTATTTT. It translates to CASSQPPGPPDTQYF.

This chain uses TRBV28 with TRBJ1-6; D is uncertain. There are 11 residues in the CDR3. Germline-derived CDR1 and CDR2 are MDHEN and SYDVKM. V shed 6 bases and J shed 11 bases, with 8 bases lying between them. This CDR3 reads CASRSLTPLHF. The CDR3, as DNA: TGTGCCAGCAGGTCGCTTACACCCCTCCACTTT.